This entry features one TCR beta chain sequence. Its antigen is unknown. Donors, without exception, were Caucasian adults residing in Nashville, Tennessee. The data originate from a study of shared clonotypes between healthy human individuals. Study conclusions and caveats: Several donors had about 5% of their naive CD4 clonotypes in common.

Method: immunoSEQ multiplex PCR; TCRdb's copy keeps in-frame clones and lacks some. The sample lists about 2.5 million clones, 92% occurring once. V lost 1 base to trimming and J lost 9 bases, with 17 bases between them. The CDR3 extends over 15 amino acids. Germline V gene data show CDR1 as SGHNT and CDR2 as YYREEE (reference sequence). This sequence joins TRBV5-4 and TRBJ1-5, with D hard to call. This TCR came from a man aged 18 to 29 in good health. Some clones in this sample may be carry-over from other donors' samples. Sequencing was done on a sample of naive CD4+ T cells from PBMCs. Specified subset: CD45RA+ positively selected. CDR3 DNA sequence: TGTGCCAGCAGCTTGAACAGTTCCTCAGGATCGCCCCAGCATTTT. This encodes CASSLNSSSGSPQHF.